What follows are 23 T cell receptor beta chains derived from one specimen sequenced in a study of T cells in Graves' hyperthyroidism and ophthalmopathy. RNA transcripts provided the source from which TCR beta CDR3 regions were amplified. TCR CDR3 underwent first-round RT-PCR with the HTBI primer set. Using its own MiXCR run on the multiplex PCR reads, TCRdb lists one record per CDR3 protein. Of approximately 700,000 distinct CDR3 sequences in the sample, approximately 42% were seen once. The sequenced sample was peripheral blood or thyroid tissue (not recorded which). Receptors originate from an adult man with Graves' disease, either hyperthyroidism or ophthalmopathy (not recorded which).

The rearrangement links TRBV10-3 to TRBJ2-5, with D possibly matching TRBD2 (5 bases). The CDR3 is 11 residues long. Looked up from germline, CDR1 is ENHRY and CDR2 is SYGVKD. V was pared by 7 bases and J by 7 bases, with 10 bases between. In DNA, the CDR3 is TGTGCCATCACTGCGGGTACGACCCAGTACTTC. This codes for CAITAGTTQYF.

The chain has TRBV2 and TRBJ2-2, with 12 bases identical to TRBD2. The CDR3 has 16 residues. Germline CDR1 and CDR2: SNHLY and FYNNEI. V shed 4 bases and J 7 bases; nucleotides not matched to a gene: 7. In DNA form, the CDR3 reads TGTGCCAGCAGTGCTGTTTCGGGACTAGCGGGCGGGGAGCTGTTTTTT. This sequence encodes CASSAVSGLAGGELFF. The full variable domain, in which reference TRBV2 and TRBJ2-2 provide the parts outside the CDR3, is EPEVTQTPSHQVTQMGQEVILRCVPISNHLYFYWYRQILGQKVEFLVSFYNNEISEKSEIFDDQFSVERPDGSNFTLKIRSTKLEDSAMYFCASSAVSGLAGGELFFGEGSRLTVL.

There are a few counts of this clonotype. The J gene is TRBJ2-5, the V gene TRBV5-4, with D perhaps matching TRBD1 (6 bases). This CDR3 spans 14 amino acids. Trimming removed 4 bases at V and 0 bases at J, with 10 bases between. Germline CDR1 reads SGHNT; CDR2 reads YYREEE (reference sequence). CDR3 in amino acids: CASSEGQHQETQYF. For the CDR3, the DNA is TGTGCCAGCAGCGAAGGACAGCACCAAGAGACCCAGTACTTC.

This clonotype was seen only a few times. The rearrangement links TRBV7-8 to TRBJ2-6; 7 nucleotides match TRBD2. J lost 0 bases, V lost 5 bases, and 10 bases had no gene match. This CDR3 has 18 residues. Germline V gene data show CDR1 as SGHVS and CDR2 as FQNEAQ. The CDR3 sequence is CASSPRRLAASGANVLTF. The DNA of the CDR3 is TGTGCCAGCAGCCCCCGACGCCTAGCGGCCTCTGGGGCCAACGTCCTGACTTTC. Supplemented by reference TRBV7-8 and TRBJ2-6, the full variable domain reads GAGVSQSPRYKVAKRGQDVALRCDPISGHVSLFWYQQALGQGPEFLTYFQNEAQLDKSGLPSDRFFAERPEGSVSTLKIQRTQQEDSAVYLCASSPRRLAASGANVLTFGAGSRLTVL.

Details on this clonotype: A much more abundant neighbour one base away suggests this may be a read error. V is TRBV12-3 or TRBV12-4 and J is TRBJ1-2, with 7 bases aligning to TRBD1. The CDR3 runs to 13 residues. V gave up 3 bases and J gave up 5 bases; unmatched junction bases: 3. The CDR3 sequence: CASSFSGQYGYTF. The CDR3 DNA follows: TGTGCCAGCAGTTTTTCGGGACAGTATGGCTACACCTTC.

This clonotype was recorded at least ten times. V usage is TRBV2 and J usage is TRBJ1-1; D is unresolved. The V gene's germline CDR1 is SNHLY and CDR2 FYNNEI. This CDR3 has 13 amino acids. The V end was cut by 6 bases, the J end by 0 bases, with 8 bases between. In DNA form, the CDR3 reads TGTGCCAGCAGCTCGTACATGAACACTGAAGCTTTCTTT. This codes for CASSSYMNTEAFF.

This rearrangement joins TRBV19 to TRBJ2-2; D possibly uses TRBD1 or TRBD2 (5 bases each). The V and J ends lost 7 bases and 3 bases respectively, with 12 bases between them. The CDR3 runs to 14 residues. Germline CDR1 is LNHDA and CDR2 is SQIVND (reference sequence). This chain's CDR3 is CASTAGTYTGELFF. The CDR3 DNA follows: TGTGCCAGTACGGCCGGGACCTACACCGGGGAGCTGTTTTTT.

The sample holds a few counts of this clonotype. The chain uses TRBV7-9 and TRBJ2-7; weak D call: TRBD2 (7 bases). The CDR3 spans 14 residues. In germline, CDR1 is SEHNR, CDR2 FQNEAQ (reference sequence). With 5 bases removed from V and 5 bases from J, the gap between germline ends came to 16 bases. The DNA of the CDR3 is TGTGCCAGCAGCGGGAGGGGGAGGGCCAACGAGCAGTACTTC. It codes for CASSGRGRANEQYF.

The chain's CDR3 is CASKLRTGVSGANVLTF. The CDR3 bases are TGTGCCAGCAAGCTTCGGACAGGGGTCTCTGGGGCCAACGTCCTGACTTTC. The chain joins TRBV12-3 or TRBV12-4 to TRBJ2-6, with TRBD1 identical over 9 bases. The trim removed 7 bases at V and 0 bases at J, leaving 7 bases unmatched. The length of the CDR3 is 17 residues.

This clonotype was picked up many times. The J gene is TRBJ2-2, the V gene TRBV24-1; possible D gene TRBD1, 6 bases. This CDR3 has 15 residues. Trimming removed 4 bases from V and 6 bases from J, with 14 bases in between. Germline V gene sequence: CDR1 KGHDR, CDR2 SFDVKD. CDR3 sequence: CATSETGTASGELFF. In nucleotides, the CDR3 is TGTGCCACCAGTGAAACAGGGACGGCCTCCGGGGAGCTGTTTTTT.

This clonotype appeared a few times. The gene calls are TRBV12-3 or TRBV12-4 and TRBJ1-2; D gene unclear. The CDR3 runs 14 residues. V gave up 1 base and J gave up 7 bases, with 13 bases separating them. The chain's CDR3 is CASSLDGLGGGYTF. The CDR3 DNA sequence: TGTGCCAGCAGTTTAGACGGCCTTGGTGGTGGCTACACCTTC.

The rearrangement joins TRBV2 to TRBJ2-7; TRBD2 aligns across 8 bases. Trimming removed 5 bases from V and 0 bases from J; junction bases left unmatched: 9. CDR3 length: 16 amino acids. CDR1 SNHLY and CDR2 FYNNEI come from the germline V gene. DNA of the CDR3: TGTGCCAGCAGTTCCTATAGCGGGACCCTCTCCTACGAGCAGTACTTC. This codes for CASSSYSGTLSYEQYF. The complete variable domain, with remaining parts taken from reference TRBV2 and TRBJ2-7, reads EPEVTQTPSHQVTQMGQEVILRCVPISNHLYFYWYRQILGQKVEFLVSFYNNEISEKSEIFDDQFSVERPDGSNFTLKIRSTKLEDSAMYFCASSSYSGTLSYEQYFGPGTRLTVT.

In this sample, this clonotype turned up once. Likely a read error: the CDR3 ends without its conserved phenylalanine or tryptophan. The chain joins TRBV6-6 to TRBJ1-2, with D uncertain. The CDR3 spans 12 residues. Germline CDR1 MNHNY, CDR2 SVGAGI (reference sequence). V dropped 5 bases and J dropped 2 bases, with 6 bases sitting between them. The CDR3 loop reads CASSETNYGYTL. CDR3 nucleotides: TGTGCCAGCAGTGAGACCAACTATGGCTACACCCTC.

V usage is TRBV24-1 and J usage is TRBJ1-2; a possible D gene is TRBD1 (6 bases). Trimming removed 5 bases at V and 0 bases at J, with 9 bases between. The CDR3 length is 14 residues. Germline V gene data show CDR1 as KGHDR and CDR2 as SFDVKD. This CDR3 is CATSAGETNYGYTF. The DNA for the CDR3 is TGTGCCACCAGTGCAGGGGAGACTAACTATGGCTACACCTTC.

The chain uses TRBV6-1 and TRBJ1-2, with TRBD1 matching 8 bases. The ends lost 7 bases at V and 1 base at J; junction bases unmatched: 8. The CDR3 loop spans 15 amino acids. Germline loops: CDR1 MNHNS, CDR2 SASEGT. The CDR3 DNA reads TGTGCCAGCACCCCCACAGGGGGGGATAACTATGGCTACACCTTC. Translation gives CASTPTGGDNYGYTF.

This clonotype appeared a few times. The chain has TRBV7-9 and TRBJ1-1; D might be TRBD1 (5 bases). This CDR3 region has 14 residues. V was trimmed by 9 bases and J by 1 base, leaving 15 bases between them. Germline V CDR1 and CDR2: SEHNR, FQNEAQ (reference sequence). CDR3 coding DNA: TGTGCCAGTAAATCAGGGAGAAGGAACACTGAAGCTTTCTTT. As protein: CASKSGRRNTEAFF.

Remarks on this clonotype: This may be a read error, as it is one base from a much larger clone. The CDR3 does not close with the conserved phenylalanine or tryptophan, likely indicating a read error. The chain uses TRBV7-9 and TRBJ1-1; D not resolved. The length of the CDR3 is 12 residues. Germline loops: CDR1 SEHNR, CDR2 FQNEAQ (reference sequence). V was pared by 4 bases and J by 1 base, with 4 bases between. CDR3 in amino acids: CASSWWNTEAFS. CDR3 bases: TGTGCCAGCAGCTGGTGGAACACTGAAGCTTTCTCT.

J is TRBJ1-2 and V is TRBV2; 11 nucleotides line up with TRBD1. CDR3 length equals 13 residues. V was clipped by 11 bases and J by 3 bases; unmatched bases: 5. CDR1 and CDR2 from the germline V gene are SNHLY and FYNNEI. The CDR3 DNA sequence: TGTGCCGGCGGACAGGGGGCTTACTATGGCTACACCTTC. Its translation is CAGGQGAYYGYTF.

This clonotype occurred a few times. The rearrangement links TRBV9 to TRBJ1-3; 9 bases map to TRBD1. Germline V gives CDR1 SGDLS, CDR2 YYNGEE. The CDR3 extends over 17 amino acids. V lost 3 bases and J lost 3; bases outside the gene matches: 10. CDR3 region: CASSALGQGGFGNTIYF. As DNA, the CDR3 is TGTGCCAGCAGCGCCCTGGGACAGGGAGGTTTTGGAAACACCATATATTTT. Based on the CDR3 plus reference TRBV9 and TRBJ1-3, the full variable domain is DSGVTQTPKHLITATGQRVTLRCSPRSGDLSVYWYQQSLDQGLQFLIQYYNGEERAKGNILERFSAQQFPDLHSELNLSSLELGDSALYFCASSALGQGGFGNTIYFGEGSWLTVV.

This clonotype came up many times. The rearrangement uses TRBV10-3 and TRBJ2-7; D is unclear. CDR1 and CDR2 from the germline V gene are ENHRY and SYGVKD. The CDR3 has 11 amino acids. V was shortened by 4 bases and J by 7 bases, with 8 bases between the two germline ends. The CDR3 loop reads CAISAMAEQYF. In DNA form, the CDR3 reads TGTGCCATCAGTGCTATGGCAGAGCAGTACTTC.

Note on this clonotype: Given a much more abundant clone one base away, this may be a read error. Here the CDR3 DNA reads TGCAGCGTTGAAGACAGGACCTGCGAGCAGTACTTC. It codes for CSVEDRTCEQYF. The rearrangement joins TRBV29-1 to TRBJ2-7, with D unclear. V lost 0 bases to trimming and J lost 6 bases, with 9 bases between them. Per the germline V gene, CDR1 is SQVTM and CDR2 is ANQGSEA. The CDR3 spans 12 residues.

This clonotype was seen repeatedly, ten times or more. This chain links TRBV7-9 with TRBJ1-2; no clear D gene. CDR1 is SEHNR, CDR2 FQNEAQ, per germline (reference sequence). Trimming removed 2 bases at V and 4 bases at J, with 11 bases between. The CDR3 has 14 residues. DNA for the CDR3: TGTGCCAGCAGCTTACTCGTGTCTCCCTATGGCTACACCTTC. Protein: CASSLLVSPYGYTF.

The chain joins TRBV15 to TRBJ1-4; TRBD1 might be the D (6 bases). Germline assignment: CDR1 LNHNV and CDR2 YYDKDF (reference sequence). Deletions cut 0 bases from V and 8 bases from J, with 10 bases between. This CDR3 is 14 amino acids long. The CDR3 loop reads CATSRDRGSEKLFF. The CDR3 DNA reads TGTGCCACCAGCAGAGACAGGGGTAGCGAAAAACTGTTTTTT.